What follows describes a single T cell receptor (beta chain). Its antigen remains unidentified. This CDR3 is built from 18 residues. Trimming cost V 5 bases and J 0 bases; bases outside gene matches: 9. The germline V gene encodes CDR1 KGHSH and CDR2 LQKENI. The source of the sample is a study of beta chain features in type 1 diabetes. Study-level points and caveats: Across patients, naive, central memory and Treg TCRB repertoires exhibited apparently greater similarity than was observed across healthy donors.

cDNA synthesis used the whole RNA isolate, giving expressed TCRB sequences. For naive, central memory and regulatory T cell samples, reads averaged roughly 3.6 million. Clones were sequenced by immunoSEQ multiplex PCR, and TCRdb holds only the in-frame ones, with some missing. The table includes 200,000 to 250,000 clones, 11% detected once. Purity (above 95%) was reached by all sorted populations. The genes are TRBV18 and TRBJ2-6, with 8 positions matching TRBD1. The sequenced material came from central memory CD4+ T cells from blood. This TCR was sampled from a man aged 18 to 29 in good health. The CDR3 coding sequence is TGTGCCAGCTCAGCGGCGCTAGGACAGGGCTCTGGGGCCAACGTCCTGACTTTC. This gives the protein CASSAALGQGSGANVLTF. The full variable domain, its missing parts supplied by reference TRBV18 and TRBJ2-6, is NAGVMQNPRHLVRRRGQEARLRCSPMKGHSHVYWYRQLPEEGLKFMVYLQKENIIDESGMPKERFSAEFPKEGPSILRIQQVVRGDSAAYFCASSAALGQGSGANVLTFGAGSRLTVL.